This T cell receptor (beta chain) is from a study of STAT5B mutations in CD4+ large granular lymphocyte leukemia. Study-wide context: Healthy donors showed HLA-associated enrichment of the CDR3 'QG' motif.

The survey-level immunoSEQ assay was used. The table came from immunoSEQ multiplex PCR; TCRdb's copy has only in-frame clones and leaves some out. Of approximately 24,000 clones listed, around 76% are singletons. Looked up from germline, CDR1 is MNHEY and CDR2 is SVGAGI. The CDR3 length is 12 residues. V lost 6 bases and J lost 14; bases outside the gene matches: 8. This TCR came from a human donor in good health. The chain links TRBV6-5 to TRBJ2-1; 9 bases are shared with TRBD2. Sequencing was done on a sample of CD4+ T cells from blood buffy coats. The CDR3 sequence: CASRAGGQREFF. The CDR3 DNA is TGTGCCAGCAGAGCGGGAGGCCAACGGGAGTTCTTC.